The text below deals with one TCR beta chain. Its target is not known. Measured with immunoSEQ multiplex PCR; TCRdb has only the in-frame clones, and not every one. This repertoire shows under 95,000 clones, approximately 84% found once; its top ten account for 2.6%. The sample originates from a study of PD-1 blockade in mismatch repair-deficient tumors. Mismatch repair deficiency was confirmed in all patients, by PCR or immunohistochemistry. Broader study findings: After pembrolizumab, tumor-resident clones rose rapidly, then generally contracted before radiologic responses.

The sample was peripheral blood, taken 12 weeks after starting pembrolizumab. The clonotype was recovered from an adult with mismatch repair-deficient cancer.

CDR3 residues: CASSRDRQETQYF. CDR3 in DNA: TGTGCCAGCAGTCGGGACAGGCAAGAGACCCAGTACTTC. The genes are TRBV2 and TRBJ2-5, with TRBD1 identical over 8 bases. CDR1 is SNHLY, CDR2 FYNNEI, per germline. V shed 5 bases and J 2 bases; nucleotides not matched to a gene: 1. The CDR3 consists of 13 residues.